Detailed here is one TCR beta chain. The PCR was carried out with 60 Vbeta primers and 13 Jbeta primers. Assay used: immunoSEQ multiplex PCR; TCRdb lists only in-frame clones, some missing. This sample has about 170,000 clones, with almost 75% found just once. This entry belongs to a study of cytomegalovirus exposure and HLA in healthy donors. The CDR3 sequence is 15 residues long. Deletions cut 3 bases from V and 0 bases from J, with 11 bases between. Germline lookup yields CDR1 MNHEY and CDR2 SMNVEV (reference sequence). The clonotype comes from a woman aged 18-29 years in good health and CMV-seropositive. The sample comprised PBMCs. The chain recombines TRBV27 with TRBJ2-5; D remains unclear. The CDR3: CASSLTRQHQETQYF. The CDR3 bases are TGTGCCAGCAGTTTGACAAGACAACACCAAGAGACCCAGTACTTC.